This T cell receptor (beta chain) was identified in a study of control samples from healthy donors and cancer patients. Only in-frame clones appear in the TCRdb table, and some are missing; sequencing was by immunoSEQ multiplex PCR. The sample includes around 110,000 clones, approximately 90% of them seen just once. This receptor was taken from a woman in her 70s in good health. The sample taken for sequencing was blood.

The CDR3 region is CAIPARQGGSEKLFF. CDR3 coding DNA: TGTGCCATCCCCGCCCGACAGGGCGGAAGTGAAAAACTGTTTTTT. The V gene is TRBV2, the J gene TRBJ1-4; 7 bases map to TRBD1. V was clipped by 10 bases and J by 7 bases; unmatched bases: 15. The CDR3 covers 15 residues. Per germline, CDR1 SNHLY and CDR2 FYNNEI. Full variable domain (remainder filled in from reference TRBV2 and TRBJ1-4): EPEVTQTPSHQVTQMGQEVILRCVPISNHLYFYWYRQILGQKVEFLVSFYNNEISEKSEIFDDQFSVERPDGSNFTLKIRSTKLEDSAMYFCAIPARQGGSEKLFFGSGTQLSVL.